The clone carrying this T cell receptor beta chain is deemed medium-sized. As yet, its antigen is unknown. The record originates from a study of OX40 agonist ivuxolimab in advanced cancers. Across the study: Three individuals attained partial responses, comprising one hepatocellular carcinoma case and two cutaneous melanoma cases.

Whole-study results and caveats: On average, CD8+ T cells had more expanded clones than CD4+.

This CDR3 region has 15 residues. Germline V gives CDR1 MNHEY, CDR2 SVGAGI. With V trimmed by 6 bases and J by 0 bases, 4 bases remained unmatched. Method: immunoSEQ multiplex PCR; TCRdb's copy keeps in-frame clones and lacks some. The data contain some 54,000 clones, 77% of them singletons. This clonotype originated in an adult with an advanced solid tumor such as melanoma, head and neck, liver or kidney cancer. The chain is built from TRBV6-5 and TRBJ1-3, with 8 bases that match TRBD1. Sample: CD4+ or CD8+ T cells sorted from blood, taken in a trial of the OX40 agonist ivuxolimab. The chain's CDR3 is CASSRDRGSGNTIYF. The CDR3 region has the DNA TGTGCCAGCAGCCGCGACAGGGGCTCTGGAAACACCATATATTTT.